This entry describes one TCR beta chain. Its antigen is not identified. These data belong to a study of cytomegalovirus exposure and HLA in healthy donors. Study-wide findings and caveats: A later analysis linked a missense DCLRE1C variant to TCR beta V- and J-gene trimming. In a later analysis, compared with equally common non-associated chains, HLA-associated beta chains were more expanded.

CDR3 size: 17 residues. CDR1 and CDR2 from the germline V gene are SGHTA and FQGNSA. Deletions cut 0 bases from V and 5 bases from J, with 19 bases between. Vbeta (60) and Jbeta (13) primers were used in the PCR. Assay used: immunoSEQ multiplex PCR; TCRdb lists only in-frame clones, some missing. The sample totals around 50,000 clones. This sequence joins TRBV7-2 and TRBJ1-2; D might be TRBD1 (5 bases). Sequenced input: PBMCs. The sequence was collected from a woman aged 50 to 60 in good health and CMV-seropositive. The CDR3 bases are TGTGCCAGCAGCTTAGCGGGGCGTGGAGGGGTTTGGTATGGCTACACCTTC. Translation: CASSLAGRGGVWYGYTF.